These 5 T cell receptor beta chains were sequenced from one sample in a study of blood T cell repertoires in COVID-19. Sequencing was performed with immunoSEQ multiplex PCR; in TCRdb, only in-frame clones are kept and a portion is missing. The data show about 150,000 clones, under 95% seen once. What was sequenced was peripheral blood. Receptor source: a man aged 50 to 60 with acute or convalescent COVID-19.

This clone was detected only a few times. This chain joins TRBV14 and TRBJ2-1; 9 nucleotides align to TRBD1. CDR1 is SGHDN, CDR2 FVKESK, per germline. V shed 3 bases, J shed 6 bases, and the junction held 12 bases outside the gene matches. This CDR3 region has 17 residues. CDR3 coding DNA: TGTGCCAGCAGCCAGACAAGGGACAGGGCGCGGGGCAATGAGCAGTTCTTC. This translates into CASSQTRDRARGNEQFF.

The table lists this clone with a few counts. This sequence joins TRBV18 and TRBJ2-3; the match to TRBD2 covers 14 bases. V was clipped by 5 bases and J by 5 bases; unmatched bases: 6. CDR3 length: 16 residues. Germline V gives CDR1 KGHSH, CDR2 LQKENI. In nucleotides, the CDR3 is TGTGCCAGCTCATCCGGACTAGCGGGAGGTGGAGATACGCAGTATTTT. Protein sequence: CASSSGLAGGGDTQYF.

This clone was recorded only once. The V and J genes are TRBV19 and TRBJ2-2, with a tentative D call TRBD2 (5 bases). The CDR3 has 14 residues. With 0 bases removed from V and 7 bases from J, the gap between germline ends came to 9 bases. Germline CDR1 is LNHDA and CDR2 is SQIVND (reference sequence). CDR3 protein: CASSIEASRGELFF. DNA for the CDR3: TGTGCCAGTAGTATAGAGGCTAGCCGCGGGGAGCTGTTTTTT.

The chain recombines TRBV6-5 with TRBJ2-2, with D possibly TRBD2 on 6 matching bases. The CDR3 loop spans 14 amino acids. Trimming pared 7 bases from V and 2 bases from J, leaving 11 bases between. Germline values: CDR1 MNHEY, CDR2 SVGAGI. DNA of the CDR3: TGTGCCAGCACTCAAGGACTAAACACCGGGGAGCTGTTTTTT. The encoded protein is CASTQGLNTGELFF.

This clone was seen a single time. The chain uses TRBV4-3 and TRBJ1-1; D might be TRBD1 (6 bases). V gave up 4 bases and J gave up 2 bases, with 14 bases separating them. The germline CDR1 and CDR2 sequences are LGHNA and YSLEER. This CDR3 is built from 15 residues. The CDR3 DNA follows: TGCGCCAGCAGCCCGAACAGGGCTCTCAACACTGAAGCTTTCTTT. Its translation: CASSPNRALNTEAFF.